The 18 T cell receptor beta chains below were found in one sample sequenced in a study of metastatic and nonmetastatic thyroid tumors. Thyroid surgery took place with no prior treatment in any patient. TCRdb used MiXCR to call clones anew from the PCR reads. This table holds around 16,000 clones, roughly a quarter found once. The sequencing input was tumor tissue. The receptor set was obtained from a male donor with papillary thyroid cancer or a benign thyroid nodule (not recorded which). Some clones in this sample may be carry-over from other donors' samples.

This clone was seen at least ten times. This chain joins TRBV5-4 and TRBJ1-1, with D perhaps matching TRBD1 (6 bases). The CDR3 has 16 residues. Per germline, CDR1 SGHNT and CDR2 YYREEE (reference sequence). V was cut by 2 bases and J by 1 base, with 15 bases left in between. The CDR3 reads CASSFSAGTSNTEAFF. The CDR3 DNA sequence: TGTGCCAGCAGCTTCTCGGCCGGGACATCGAACACTGAAGCTTTCTTT.

By proportion, this clone is medium-sized. CDR3 DNA: TGTGCCAGCACCATTACTCAGGACACTGAAGCTTTCTTT. Translated, it gives CASTITQDTEAFF. The chain joins TRBV6-1 to TRBJ1-1; D is undetermined. CDR3 length: 13 amino acids. Looked up from germline, CDR1 is MNHNS and CDR2 is SASEGT. V was clipped by 7 bases and J by 3 bases, with 12 bases between them.

This clone was seen a handful of times. The CDR3 sequence is CASSPGAGGYAPYEQYF. In DNA form, the CDR3 reads TGTGCCAGCAGTCCCGGGGCAGGGGGCTATGCTCCCTACGAGCAGTACTTC. The V and J genes are TRBV12-3 or TRBV12-4 and TRBJ2-7; 8 positions match TRBD1. CDR3 length equals 17 residues. V was clipped by 5 bases and J by 2 bases; unmatched bases: 14.

This chain joins TRBV20-1 and TRBJ1-2, with TRBD1 identical over 7 bases. The trim removed 0 bases at V and 7 bases at J, leaving 11 bases unmatched. CDR1 and CDR2 from the germline V gene are DFQATT and SNEGSKA (reference sequence). CDR3 length: 15 residues. CDR3 sequence reads: CSARDNWDSRRGYTF. As DNA, the CDR3 is TGCAGTGCTAGAGACAACTGGGACAGCCGGCGTGGCTACACCTTC.

A note on this clone: No conserved phenylalanine or tryptophan ends this CDR3, so it is likely a read error. CDR3 coding DNA: TGTGCCATCAGCTTAGCAGGGGCGGATCAGCCCCAGCATTCT. Amino acids: CAISLAGADQPQHS. This chain links TRBV5-4 with TRBJ1-5; maybe TRBD1 (6 bases). Germline V lookup: CDR1 SGHNT, CDR2 YYREEE (reference sequence). This CDR3 contains 14 residues.

V is TRBV28 and J is TRBJ2-7; 7 positions match TRBD2. This CDR3 has 14 amino acids. V lost 5 bases and J lost 3; bases outside the gene matches: 7. CDR1 MDHEN and CDR2 SYDVKM come from the germline V gene. The CDR3 loop is CASSPSGLGYEQYF. The CDR3 coding sequence is TGTGCCAGCAGTCCTAGCGGACTTGGCTACGAGCAGTACTTC.

This clone was found a few times. The chain employs TRBV27 and TRBJ1-2, with D maybe TRBD1 (6 bases). V lost 2 bases and J lost 3, with 7 bases in between. Germline loops: CDR1 MNHEY, CDR2 SMNVEV (reference sequence). The CDR3 is made up of 13 amino acids. The CDR3 DNA reads TGTGCCAGCAGTTTAACAGGGTACTATGGCTACACCTTC. It yields the protein CASSLTGYYGYTF.

This clone was counted many times. Other nucleotide sequences from this sample produce the same CDR3. V gene TRBV20-1 combines with J gene TRBJ2-1, with 11 bases identical to TRBD2. The CDR3 extends over 14 amino acids. V dropped 6 bases and J dropped 5; count of bases not matched to a gene: 6. Germline V gives CDR1 DFQATT, CDR2 SNEGSKA (reference sequence). The CDR3 coding sequence is TGCAGTGCGCTTCTAGCGGGGGGCAACAATGAGCAGTTCTTC. Translation gives CSALLAGGNNEQFF.

This clone occurred many times. This may be a read error, as it is one base from a much larger clone. The V call is TRBV11-3, the J call TRBJ2-1; 9 bases are a match to TRBD1. Losses at the gene ends were 5 bases for V and 6 bases for J; bases not matched to a gene: 8. From germline, CDR1 is SGHNT and CDR2 YENEEA. The CDR3 loop spans 15 amino acids. The CDR3 region has the DNA TGTGCCAGCAGCCCCGGGACAGGGTACGTCAATGAGCAGTTCTTC. This translates into CASSPGTGYVNEQFF.

The DNA of the CDR3 is TGTGCCAGCCACAGGGCCACTGAAGCTTTCTTT. Protein sequence: CASHRATEAFF. This rearrangement joins TRBV19 to TRBJ1-1; D might be TRBD1 (6 bases). Germline CDR1 and CDR2: LNHDA and SQIVND (reference sequence). The CDR3 is 11 residues long. V lost 9 bases, J lost 4 bases, and 9 bases lay in between.

This clone was seen at least ten times. The chain joins TRBV2 to TRBJ1-2, with no clear D. Germline values: CDR1 SNHLY, CDR2 FYNNEI. V lost 6 bases to trimming and J lost 4 bases, with 9 bases between them. The CDR3 length is 12 residues. The CDR3 protein is CASRKDRYGYTF. In nucleotides, the CDR3 is TGTGCCAGCAGAAAAGACCGCTATGGCTACACCTTC.

By share, this clone ranks as medium-sized. The J gene is TRBJ2-2, the V gene TRBV6-1, with D perhaps matching TRBD1 (6 bases). The CDR3 loop spans 14 amino acids. Trimming left V 6 bases short and J 4 bases short, with 12 bases between. Germline CDR1 is MNHNS and CDR2 is SASEGT. CDR3 nucleotide sequence: TGTGCCAGCAGGGAGACCAGGGGCACCGGGGAGCTGTTTTTT. It encodes CASRETRGTGELFF.

A note on this clone: This may be a read error: a much more frequent sequence differs by one nucleotide. The chain recombines TRBV11-3 with TRBJ2-4; D assignment may be TRBD1 or TRBD2 (6 bases each). The V gene's germline CDR1 is SGHNT and CDR2 YENEEA. There are 13 residues in the CDR3. The CDR3 loop reads CASSSGAEKIQYF. CDR3 DNA: TGTGCCAGCAGCTCGGGGGCGGAAAAAATTCAGTACTTC.

This clone was seen ten or more times. This sequence joins TRBV25-1 and TRBJ1-4; no firm D call. V lost 3 bases to trimming and J lost 14 bases, with 13 bases between them. The CDR3 length is 12 residues. Germline V gene lookup returns CDR1 MGHDK and CDR2 SYGVNS. The CDR3 spells CASSDDSRRLFF. The CDR3 nucleotides are TGTGCCAGCAGTGACGACTCCAGAAGGCTGTTTTTT.

The chain couples TRBV4-2 to TRBJ2-7; 8 positions agree with TRBD2. The trim removed 0 bases at V and 7 bases at J, leaving 11 bases unmatched. The germline V gene encodes CDR1 LGHNA and CDR2 YNFKEQ. The CDR3 contains 16 residues. The CDR3 region is CASSQDRTSPRYEQYF. Here the CDR3 DNA reads TGTGCCAGCAGCCAAGATCGGACTAGCCCTAGGTATGAGCAGTACTTC.

Regarding this clone: The junction departs from germline at one end; a sequencing error may be responsible. V usage is TRBV28 and J usage is TRBJ2-6, with D perhaps given as TRBD1 or TRBD2 (5 bases each). Germline CDR1 MDHEN, CDR2 SYDVKM. This CDR3 spans 17 amino acids. The CDR3 region is CASARGGALSGANFLTF. The CDR3 nucleotides are TGTGCCAGCGCTCGGGGTGGCGCGTTATCTGGGGCCAACTTCCTGACTTTC.

In this sample, this clone turned up a few times. The rearrangement links TRBV27 to TRBJ2-7; tentatively, D is TRBD1 (6 bases). The length of the CDR3 is 14 residues. V shed 6 bases and J shed 5 bases, with 17 bases lying between them. The germline CDR1 and CDR2 sequences are MNHEY and SMNVEV (reference sequence). The CDR3: CASSTSDRLHEQYF. CDR3 DNA sequence: TGTGCCAGCAGCACATCCGACAGGCTCCACGAGCAGTACTTC.

V and J are TRBV6-1 and TRBJ1-5; tentative D call: TRBD1 (5 bases). The germline gives CDR1 MNHNS, CDR2 SASEGT. Trimming took off 7 bases at V and 16 bases at J, with 17 bases between the two ends. The CDR3 totals 11 residues. CDR3 sequence: CASKETVHHHF. Written as DNA, the CDR3 is TGTGCCAGCAAGGAGACAGTACATCATCATTTT.